The 10 T cell receptor beta chains in this list originate from one sample, sequenced in a study of ipilimumab plus nivolumab after autologous stem cell transplantation. Here immunoSEQ multiplex PCR was the method, and the copy in TCRdb shows in-frame clones only, minus some. The table lists some 87,000 clones, over 80% of them singletons, with 2.2% in the top ten. The sequencing used PBMCs, collected in a trial of ipilimumab plus nivolumab as post-transplant consolidation. These receptors were taken from a male donor with diffuse large B-cell lymphoma.

The chain combines TRBV6-5 with TRBJ1-1; D gene ambiguous. In germline, CDR1 is MNHEY, CDR2 SVGAGI. The CDR3 has 14 residues. Trimming cost V 6 bases and J 3 bases, with 14 bases left between them. CDR3 nucleotide sequence: TGTGCCAGCAGCCCCCTGCCAAGAGACACTGAAGCTTTCTTT. Encoded protein: CASSPLPRDTEAFF.

Comments on this clone: Distinct nucleotide sequences in the sample also encode this CDR3. The chain carries TRBV4-2 and TRBJ2-2, with D perhaps TRBD2 (5 bases). CDR1 and CDR2 (germline): LGHNA, YNFKEQ. The V end was cut by 0 bases, the J end by 5 bases, with 13 bases between. The CDR3 runs 16 residues. DNA of the CDR3: TGTGCCAGCAGCCAAGACGAGGGCGGCGGGACCGGGGAGCTGTTTTTT. It codes for CASSQDEGGGTGELFF.

This rearrangement joins TRBV6-6 to TRBJ1-1; 8 bases match TRBD1. The CDR3 has 16 residues. Germline trimming cut 2 bases from V and 2 bases from J; bases unmatched to any gene: 7. CDR1 is MNHNY, CDR2 SVGAGI, per germline (reference sequence). The CDR3 DNA sequence: TGTGCCAGCAGTTACCCCTCGGGACAGGTAAACACTGAAGCTTTCTTT. It translates to CASSYPSGQVNTEAFF.

This clone has just a few counts. The rearrangement joins TRBV6-6 to TRBJ2-1; 11 nucleotides align to TRBD2. Losses at the gene ends were 5 bases for V and 4 bases for J; bases not matched to a gene: 1. This CDR3 is built from 14 residues. The germline gives CDR1 MNHNY, CDR2 SVGAGI (reference sequence). CDR3 protein: CASSTSGGYNEQFF. The CDR3 coding sequence is TGTGCCAGCAGTACTAGCGGGGGTTACAATGAGCAGTTCTTC.

This clone occurred once. J is TRBJ2-3 and V is TRBV5-1; the D gene is possibly TRBD2 (6 bases). The CDR3 contains 14 residues. In germline, CDR1 is SGHRS, CDR2 YFSETQ. Trimming removed 3 bases at V and 5 bases at J, with 13 bases between. The CDR3 loop is CASSYSGVGDTQYF. The CDR3 DNA follows: TGCGCCAGCAGCTACTCGGGGGTTGGAGATACGCAGTATTTT.

To note about this clone: Other DNA sequences from this sample encode an identical CDR3 as well. The CDR3 reads CSVNRGGTEAFF. The CDR3 nucleotides read TGCAGCGTTAACAGGGGGGGCACTGAAGCTTTCTTT. This chain connects TRBV29-1 to TRBJ1-1; 8 positions match TRBD1. The ends lost 5 bases at V and 4 bases at J; junction bases unmatched: 3. The CDR3 contains 12 residues. Germline loops: CDR1 SQVTM, CDR2 ANQGSEA.

This clone was seen a single time. The chain joins TRBV5-8 to TRBJ2-3; D perhaps matches TRBD2 (5 bases). The CDR3 is 15 residues long. The V end lost 2 bases, the J end lost 5 bases, and 15 bases lay between the germline ends. The germline gives CDR1 SGHTS, CDR2 YDEGEE. The CDR3 DNA reads TGTGCCAGCAGCTTTCGGGGAAGGCCGGGAGATACGCAGTATTTT. Its protein is CASSFRGRPGDTQYF. Drawing the rest from reference TRBV5-8 and TRBJ2-3, the complete variable domain is EAGVTQSPTHLIKTRGQQATLRCSPISGHTSVYWYQQALGLGLQFLLWYDEGEERNRGNFPPRFSGRQFPNYSSELNVNALELEDSALYLCASSFRGRPGDTQYFGPGTRLTVL.

This chain connects TRBV6-6 to TRBJ2-3; 7 positions match TRBD1. Unmatched junction bases numbered 0, after V lost 0 bases and J lost 0 bases. This CDR3 has 15 residues. CDR1 is MNHNY and CDR2 is SVGAGI in the germline V gene (reference sequence). CDR3 residues: CASSYSTGSTDTQYF. The CDR3 DNA reads as TGTGCCAGCAGTTACTCGACAGGGAGCACAGATACGCAGTATTTT.

This clone was detected a few times. The chain joins TRBV5-4 to TRBJ1-6; perhaps TRBD1 as D (6 bases). There are 16 residues in the CDR3. Germline loops: CDR1 SGHNT, CDR2 YYREEE (reference sequence). The germline V and J ends were trimmed by 2 bases and 7 bases, with 16 bases remaining between them. This CDR3 reads CASSLPSGGENSPLHF. CDR3 DNA: TGTGCCAGCAGCTTACCCTCGGGGGGCGAAAATTCACCCCTCCACTTT.

The chain couples TRBV4-3 to TRBJ2-6, with 7 bases matching TRBD1. The junction had 8 bases not matched to a gene; V was cut back by 0 bases and J by 0 bases. CDR3 size: 19 residues. Germline CDR1 LGHNA, CDR2 YSLEER. Here the CDR3 reads CASSQEPRDSFSGANVLTF. DNA for the CDR3: TGCGCCAGCAGCCAAGAACCCCGGGACAGCTTCTCTGGGGCCAACGTCCTGACTTTC.